Listed below are T cell receptor beta chains from one sample, sequenced in a study of metastatic and nonmetastatic thyroid tumors. TCRdb re-clonotyped the PCR reads through MiXCR. The table has around 89,000 clones, approximately 15% seen once; the top ten hold roughly 3.6%. Sequences were obtained from blood. The receptors derive from a female donor with papillary thyroid cancer or a benign thyroid nodule (not recorded which). Some clones in this sample may be carry-over from other donors' samples. Each CDR3 is given with its conserved first and last residue. Each record gives: V gene, J gene, CDR3 protein.

TRBV14	TRBJ2-6	CASSPGQGPAGANVLTF
TRBV5-1	TRBJ2-7	CASSLGGIESYEQYF
TRBV12-3/TRBV12-4	TRBJ2-7	CASSFPGLYEQYF
TRBV11-2	TRBJ2-1	CASSLEGQDIYNEQFF
TRBV20-1	TRBJ1-5	CSALLGRGNQPQHF
TRBV10-3	TRBJ2-7	CAISESSGVDEQYF
TRBV28	TRBJ2-2	CASSQGGLYTGELFF
TRBV20-1	TRBJ1-5	CSAKGDSGNQPQHF
TRBV11-1	TRBJ2-1	CASSAQGDPFF
TRBV28	TRBJ2-7	CASNKMGLAWDTLYEQYF
TRBV30	TRBJ1-1	CAWGPEGMTEAFF
TRBV6-4	TRBJ2-3	CASSKQGDTDTQYF
TRBV6-1	TRBJ2-6	CASRARTGNSGANVLTF
TRBV6-1	TRBJ2-7	CASSEMMGAIYEQYF
TRBV4-1	TRBJ2-7	CASRRVGGTYEQYF
TRBV11-3	TRBJ2-7	CASSQGIGEQYF
TRBV7-9	TRBJ2-3	CASSLEGVGSTQYF
TRBV27	TRBJ1-2	CASSPTGTGYTF
TRBV2	TRBJ2-7	CASRLDGPSYEQYF
TRBV12-3/TRBV12-4	TRBJ2-1	CASSFARRSYNEQFF
TRBV7-6	TRBJ2-3	CASSRGPGTDTQYF
TRBV3-1	TRBJ1-2	CASSPQGNYGYTF
TRBV2	TRBJ2-7	CASSSRQVYEQYF
TRBV6-5	TRBJ1-2	CASSSLNPGVMGSYGYTF
TRBV11-2	TRBJ2-7	CASSSPGTSVRTEQYF
TRBV9	TRBJ2-3	CASSVAGDRTDTQYF